The sequence of this TCR beta chain was determined in a study of T cells in Graves' hyperthyroidism and ophthalmopathy. Overall study: Staff took peripheral blood when the initial diagnosis was made, before any treatment began. The study's findings and limits: Blood also contained most expanded thyroid clonotypes above 0.001.

Amplified TCR beta CDR3 regions derived from RNA transcripts. TCR CDR3 regions were first amplified by RT-PCR with HTBI primers. TCRdb used MiXCR to reprocess the multiplex PCR reads, holding one entry per CDR3 protein. The sample lists about 200,000 distinct CDR3 sequences; roughly 17% were seen once. CDR1 and CDR2 (germline): DFQATT, SNEGSKA (reference sequence). The V gene end was trimmed by 5 bases and the J gene end by 6 bases; junction bases not matched to a gene: 12. The CDR3 totals 14 residues. Orbital computed tomography and thyroid ultrasound, together with serum TRAb and thyroxine and clinical symptoms, were used for diagnoses. Fresh peripheral blood, 10 ml, was the source of the PBMCs. This clonotype was observed at least ten times. What it binds is not known.

J is TRBJ1-2 and V is TRBV20-1; TRBD1 agrees at 7 bases. Source material: blood. This receptor was taken from a woman aged 50 to 60 with Graves' hyperthyroidism. CDR3 protein: CSAYGQAQGDGYTF. CDR3 nucleotide sequence: TGCAGTGCTTACGGACAGGCCCAGGGGGATGGCTACACCTTC.